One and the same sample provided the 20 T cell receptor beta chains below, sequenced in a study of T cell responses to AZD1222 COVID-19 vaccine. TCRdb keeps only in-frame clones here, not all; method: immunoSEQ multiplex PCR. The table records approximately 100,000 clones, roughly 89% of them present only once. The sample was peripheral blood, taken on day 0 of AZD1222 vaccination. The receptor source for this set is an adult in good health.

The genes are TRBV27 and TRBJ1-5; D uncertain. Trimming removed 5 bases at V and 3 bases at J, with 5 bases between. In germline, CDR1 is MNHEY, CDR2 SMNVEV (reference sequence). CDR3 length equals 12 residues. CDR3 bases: TGTGCCAGCAGTGCATACAATCAGCCCCAGCATTTT. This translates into CASSAYNQPQHF.

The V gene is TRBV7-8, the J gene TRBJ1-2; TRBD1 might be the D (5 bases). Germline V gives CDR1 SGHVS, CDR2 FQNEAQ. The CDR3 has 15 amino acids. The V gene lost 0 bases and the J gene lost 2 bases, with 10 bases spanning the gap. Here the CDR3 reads CASSLAVTENYGYTF. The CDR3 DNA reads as TGTGCCAGCAGCTTAGCAGTGACAGAGAACTATGGCTACACCTTC.

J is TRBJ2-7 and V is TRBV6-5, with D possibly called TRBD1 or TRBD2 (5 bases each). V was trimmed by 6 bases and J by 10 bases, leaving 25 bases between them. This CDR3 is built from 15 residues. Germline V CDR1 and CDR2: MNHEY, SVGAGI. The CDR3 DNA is TGTGCCAGCAGCCTACATAGGGACGGGATGTCTTCTCAGTACTTC. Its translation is CASSLHRDGMSSQYF.

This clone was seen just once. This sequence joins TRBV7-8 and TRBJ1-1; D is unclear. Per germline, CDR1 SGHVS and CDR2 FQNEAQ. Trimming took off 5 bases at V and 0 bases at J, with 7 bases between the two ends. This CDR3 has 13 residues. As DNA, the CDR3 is TGTGCCAGCAGCCGAAACATGAACACTGAAGCTTTCTTT. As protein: CASSRNMNTEAFF.

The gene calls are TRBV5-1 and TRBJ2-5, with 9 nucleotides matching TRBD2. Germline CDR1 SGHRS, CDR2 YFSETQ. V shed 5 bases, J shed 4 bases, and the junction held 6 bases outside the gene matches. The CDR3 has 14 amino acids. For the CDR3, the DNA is TGCGCCAGCAGGGCGGGAGGGGTCCCAGAGACCCAGTACTTC. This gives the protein CASRAGGVPETQYF.

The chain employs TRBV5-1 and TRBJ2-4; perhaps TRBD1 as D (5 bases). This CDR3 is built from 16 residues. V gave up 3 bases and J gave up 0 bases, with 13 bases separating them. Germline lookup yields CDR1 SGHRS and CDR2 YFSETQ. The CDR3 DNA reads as TGCGCCAGCAGCTCGTTCGACAGTCTAGCCAAAAACATTCAGTACTTC. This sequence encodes CASSSFDSLAKNIQYF. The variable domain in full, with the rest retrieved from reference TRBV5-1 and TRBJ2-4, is KAGVTQTPRYLIKTRGQQVTLSCSPISGHRSVSWYQQTPGQGLQFLFEYFSETQRNKGNFPGRFSGRQFSNSRSEMNVSTLELGDSALYLCASSSFDSLAKNIQYFGAGTRLSVL.

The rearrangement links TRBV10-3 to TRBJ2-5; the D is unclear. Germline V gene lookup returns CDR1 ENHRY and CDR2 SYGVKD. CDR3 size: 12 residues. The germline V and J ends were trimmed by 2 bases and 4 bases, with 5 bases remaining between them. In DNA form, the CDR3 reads TGTGCCATCAGTGAGAATTCAGAGACCCAGTACTTC. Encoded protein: CAISENSETQYF.

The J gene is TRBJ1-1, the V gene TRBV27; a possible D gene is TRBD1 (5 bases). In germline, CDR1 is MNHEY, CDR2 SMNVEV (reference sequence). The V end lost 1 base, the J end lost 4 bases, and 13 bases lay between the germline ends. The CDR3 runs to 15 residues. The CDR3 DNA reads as TGTGCCAGCAGTTTATTTGCCGGGGCGGTCACTGAAGCTTTCTTT. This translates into CASSLFAGAVTEAFF.

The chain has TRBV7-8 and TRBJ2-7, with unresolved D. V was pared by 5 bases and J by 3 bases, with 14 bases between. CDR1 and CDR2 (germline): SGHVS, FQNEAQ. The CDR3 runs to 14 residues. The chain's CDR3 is CASSLPDPNYEQYF. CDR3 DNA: TGTGCCAGCAGCCTACCGGACCCGAACTACGAGCAGTACTTC.

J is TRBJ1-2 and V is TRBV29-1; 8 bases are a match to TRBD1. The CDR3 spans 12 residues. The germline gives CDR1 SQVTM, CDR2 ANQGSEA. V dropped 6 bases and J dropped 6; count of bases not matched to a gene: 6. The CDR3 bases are TGCAGCGTCGTGACAGGGGAGGATGGCTACACCTTC. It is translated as CSVVTGEDGYTF.

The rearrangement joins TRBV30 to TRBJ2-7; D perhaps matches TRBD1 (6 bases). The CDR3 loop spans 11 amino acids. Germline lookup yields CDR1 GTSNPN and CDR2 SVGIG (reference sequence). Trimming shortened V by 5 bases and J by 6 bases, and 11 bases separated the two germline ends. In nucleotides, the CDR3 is TGTGCCTGGGGCACAGGGCCCGAGCAGTACTTC. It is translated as CAWGTGPEQYF.

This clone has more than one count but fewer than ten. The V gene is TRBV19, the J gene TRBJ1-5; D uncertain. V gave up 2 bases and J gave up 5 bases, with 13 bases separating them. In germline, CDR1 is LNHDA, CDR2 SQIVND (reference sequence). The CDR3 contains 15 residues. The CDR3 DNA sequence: TGTGCCAGTAGTATAAAGGCGGGAACGGATCAGCCCCAGCATTTT. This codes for CASSIKAGTDQPQHF.

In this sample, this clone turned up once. The CDR3 DNA reads as TGTGCCTGGAGTGTTACAGGGGGTGTTAAGCCCCAGCATTTT. Translation: CAWSVTGGVKPQHF. The chain links TRBV30 to TRBJ1-5; 8 bases are shared with TRBD1. V lost 0 bases to trimming and J lost 8 bases; unmatched junction nucleotides: 6. The CDR3 is 14 amino acids. Germline-derived CDR1 and CDR2 are GTSNPN and SVGIG (reference sequence). Complete variable domain (other parts from reference TRBV30 and TRBJ1-5): SQTIHQWPATLVQPVGSPLSLECTVEGTSNPNLYWYRQAAGRGLQLLFYSVGIGQISSEVPQNLSASRPQDRQFILSSKKLLLSDSGFYLCAWSVTGGVKPQHFGDGTRLSIL.

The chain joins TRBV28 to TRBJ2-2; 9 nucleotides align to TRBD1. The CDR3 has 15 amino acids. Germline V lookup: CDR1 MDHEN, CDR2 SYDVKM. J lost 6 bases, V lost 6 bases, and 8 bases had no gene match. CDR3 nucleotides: TGTGCCAGCAGGAGTACAGGGGGCTCGGCCGGGGAGCTGTTTTTT. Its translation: CASRSTGGSAGELFF.

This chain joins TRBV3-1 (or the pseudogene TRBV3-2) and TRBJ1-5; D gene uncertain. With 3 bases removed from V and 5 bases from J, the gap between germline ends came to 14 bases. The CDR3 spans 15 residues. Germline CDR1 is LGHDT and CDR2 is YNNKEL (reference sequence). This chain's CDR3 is CASSQGSGVDQPQHF. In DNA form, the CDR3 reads TGTGCCAGCAGCCAGGGGAGTGGGGTCGATCAGCCCCAGCATTTT.

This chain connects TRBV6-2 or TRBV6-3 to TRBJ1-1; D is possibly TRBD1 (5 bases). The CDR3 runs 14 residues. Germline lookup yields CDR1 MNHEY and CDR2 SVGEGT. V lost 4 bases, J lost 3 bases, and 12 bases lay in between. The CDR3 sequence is CASSSAGWDTEAFF. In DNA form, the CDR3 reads TGTGCCAGCAGTTCGGCAGGGTGGGACACTGAAGCTTTCTTT.

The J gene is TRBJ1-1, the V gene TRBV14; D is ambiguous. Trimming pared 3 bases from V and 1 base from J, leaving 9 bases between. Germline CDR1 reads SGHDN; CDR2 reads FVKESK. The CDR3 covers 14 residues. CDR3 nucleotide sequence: TGTGCCAGCAGCCAGCTCAAAAGGAACACTGAAGCTTTCTTT. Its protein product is CASSQLKRNTEAFF.

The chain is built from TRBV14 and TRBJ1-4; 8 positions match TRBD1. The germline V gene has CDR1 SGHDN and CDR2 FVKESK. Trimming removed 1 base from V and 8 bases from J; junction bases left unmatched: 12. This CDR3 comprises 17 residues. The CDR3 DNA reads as TGTGCCAGCAGCCAAGCAAAAGGACAGGGACTTGTGGAAAAACTGTTTTTT. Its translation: CASSQAKGQGLVEKLFF. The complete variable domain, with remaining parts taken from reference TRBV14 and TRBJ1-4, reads EAGVTQFPSHSVIEKGQTVTLRCDPISGHDNLYWYRRVMGKEIKFLLHFVKESKQDESGMPNNRFLAERTGGTYSTLKVQPAELEDSGVYFCASSQAKGQGLVEKLFFGSGTQLSVL.

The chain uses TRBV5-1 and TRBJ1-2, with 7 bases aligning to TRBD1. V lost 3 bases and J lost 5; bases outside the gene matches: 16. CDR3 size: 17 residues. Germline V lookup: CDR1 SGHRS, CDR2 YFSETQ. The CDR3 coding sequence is TGCGCCAGCAGCTGGACCGGGACAGAGGGGAAAATTTATGGCTACACCTTC. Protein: CASSWTGTEGKIYGYTF.

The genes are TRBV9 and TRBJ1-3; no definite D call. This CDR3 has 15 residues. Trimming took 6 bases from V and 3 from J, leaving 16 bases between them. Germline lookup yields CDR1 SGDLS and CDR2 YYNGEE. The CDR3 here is CASTPEAGLGNTIYF. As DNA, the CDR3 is TGTGCCAGCACTCCAGAGGCAGGCCTTGGAAACACCATATATTTT.